This is a list of T cell receptor beta chains from one sample in a study of T cells in Graves' hyperthyroidism and ophthalmopathy. One entry per CDR3 protein, called by TCRdb with MiXCR from the multiplex PCR reads. The table records 100,000 to 130,000 distinct CDR3 sequences, about a sixth of them present only once. Sequenced input: blood. The receptors originated from a woman aged 45-60 years with Graves' hyperthyroidism. Each CDR3 is given with its conserved first and last residue. Fields, in order: CDR3 protein, D gene, V gene. D genes are given only for firm matches.

cdr3_aa: CASSQLVRESGYTF
d_call: -
v_call: TRBV3-1

cdr3_aa: CSARAGTSYYEQYF
d_call: -
v_call: TRBV20-1

cdr3_aa: CASSLEGAGGYTF
d_call: -
v_call: TRBV5-5

cdr3_aa: CASSFKEAPGGLPRQPQHF
d_call: TRBD1
v_call: TRBV7-9

cdr3_aa: CASSPVVVTGANVLTF
d_call: -
v_call: TRBV4-1

cdr3_aa: CATSDPKSSGTNVLTF
d_call: -
v_call: TRBV24-1

cdr3_aa: CASRARDSGGPTAGERFF
d_call: TRBD1
v_call: TRBV2

cdr3_aa: CASSQVTGNEELFF
d_call: -
v_call: TRBV4-1

cdr3_aa: CATTRLAGVEVEQFF
d_call: TRBD2
v_call: TRBV18

cdr3_aa: CATSDLRGGLETQYF
d_call: TRBD1
v_call: TRBV24-1

cdr3_aa: CASSAIRGRGTEAFF
d_call: TRBD1
v_call: TRBV28

cdr3_aa: CASSLGLAGGRNEQFF
d_call: TRBD2
v_call: TRBV11-2

cdr3_aa: CSARGATEAFF
d_call: -
v_call: TRBV20-1

cdr3_aa: CASSTLAGVETQYF
d_call: TRBD2
v_call: TRBV28

cdr3_aa: CASSLRGEGLETQYF
d_call: TRBD2
v_call: TRBV28

cdr3_aa: CASTLSNYGYTF
d_call: -
v_call: TRBV11-2

cdr3_aa: CASSVGGTDTQYF
d_call: -
v_call: TRBV9

cdr3_aa: CASSEITGITEAFF
d_call: -
v_call: TRBV27

cdr3_aa: CASSARTSADTGELFF
d_call: TRBD2
v_call: TRBV9

cdr3_aa: CASSSEPGLAGFVGKFF
d_call: TRBD2
v_call: TRBV7-3

cdr3_aa: CASSLDEGNYNEQFF
d_call: -
v_call: TRBV5-1

cdr3_aa: CASSPARGIYGYTF
d_call: -
v_call: TRBV28

cdr3_aa: CSARDWQGNTEAFF
d_call: -
v_call: TRBV20-1

cdr3_aa: CASRRTGAAARGGKNGYTF
d_call: TRBD1
v_call: TRBV5-1

cdr3_aa: CASSLRLAGNTDTQYF
d_call: TRBD2
v_call: TRBV5-4

cdr3_aa: CSATRAGQGDTEAFF
d_call: TRBD1
v_call: TRBV20-1

cdr3_aa: CASSGDSGSSYNEQFF
d_call: TRBD2
v_call: TRBV18

cdr3_aa: CASRQGYAGEKNTEAFF
d_call: TRBD1
v_call: TRBV5-1

cdr3_aa: CASSQVRAIVMNTEAFF
d_call: -
v_call: TRBV4-1

cdr3_aa: CASSYSSGLAQETQYF
d_call: TRBD2
v_call: TRBV6-2/TRBV6-3

cdr3_aa: CATSDSGNTEAFF
d_call: -
v_call: TRBV24-1

cdr3_aa: CSARRTGRVEQYF
d_call: -
v_call: TRBV20-1

cdr3_aa: CASSSDRHPAGPVSYNEQFF
d_call: -
v_call: TRBV13

cdr3_aa: CASSEQLGFEVEQYF
d_call: -
v_call: TRBV6-1

cdr3_aa: CSVGRGNEQFF
d_call: -
v_call: TRBV29-1

cdr3_aa: CASSSGTRTEAFF
d_call: -
v_call: TRBV7-9

cdr3_aa: CSSPRQGRSYEQYF
d_call: TRBD1
v_call: TRBV20-1

cdr3_aa: CASRMGADSNQPQHF
d_call: -
v_call: TRBV10-2

cdr3_aa: CASSLPGVSGNEQFF
d_call: -
v_call: TRBV7-9

cdr3_aa: CASSHPASVHEQYF
d_call: -
v_call: TRBV3-1

cdr3_aa: CASSTFSGAYNEQFF
d_call: -
v_call: TRBV6-1

cdr3_aa: CSVSQGALTSNTEAFF
d_call: TRBD1
v_call: TRBV29-1

cdr3_aa: CASRPREGGADTQYF
d_call: -
v_call: TRBV28

cdr3_aa: CASSLWGATEAFF
d_call: -
v_call: TRBV12-3/TRBV12-4

cdr3_aa: CASSKDRERGKYF
d_call: TRBD1
v_call: TRBV6-1

cdr3_aa: CASSLVAGGINEQFF
d_call: TRBD2
v_call: TRBV7-2

cdr3_aa: CASSTGQGWGYTF
d_call: TRBD1
v_call: TRBV2